The clone carrying this TCR beta chain showed up just a few times. Its cognate antigen is unknown. The sample originates from a study of identical twins. Template switching (which added a universal primer site) was used, and cDNA carried unique molecular identifiers. TCRdb re-called the 5' RACE reads with MiXCR, one entry per CDR3 protein. The data contain roughly 250,000 distinct CDR3 sequences, over 13% of them singletons. Whole-study results and caveats: Sequences that were out-of-frame, alpha and twin-shared displayed an excess of low generation probability.

CDR3 length equals 14 residues. CDR1 SQVTM and CDR2 ANQGSEA come from the germline V gene. Between the trimmed V and J ends, which lost 4 bases and 2 bases, there was a span of 11 bases. The genes are TRBV29-1 and TRBJ2-2; D is undetermined. This receptor was taken from a woman under 30 in good health. Sequencing was carried out using memory (CD45RO+) T cells sorted from blood. CDR3 DNA sequence: TGCAGCGTTGTACCGGAGTTAAACACCGGGGAGCTGTTTTTT. It translates to CSVVPELNTGELFF.